This T cell receptor beta chain derives from a study of cytomegalovirus exposure and HLA in healthy donors. In the PCR, 60 Vbeta and 13 Jbeta primers were used. Data came from immunoSEQ multiplex PCR; TCRdb stores just in-frame clones and leaves some out. The table records about 130,000 clones, around 80% of them present only once. V shed 3 bases and J shed 6 bases, with 12 bases lying between them. The CDR3 length is 13 residues. Germline V CDR1 and CDR2: SGHAT, FQNNGV. The sequenced material came from PBMCs. The TCR originated in a woman between 18 and 30 years old in good health and CMV-seronegative. V usage is TRBV11-2 and J usage is TRBJ2-7; a weak D match, TRBD1 (5 bases). CDR3 DNA: TGTGCCAGCAGCTTGAGTTACCAGGGCGAGCAGTACTTC. Its translation: CASSLSYQGEQYF.